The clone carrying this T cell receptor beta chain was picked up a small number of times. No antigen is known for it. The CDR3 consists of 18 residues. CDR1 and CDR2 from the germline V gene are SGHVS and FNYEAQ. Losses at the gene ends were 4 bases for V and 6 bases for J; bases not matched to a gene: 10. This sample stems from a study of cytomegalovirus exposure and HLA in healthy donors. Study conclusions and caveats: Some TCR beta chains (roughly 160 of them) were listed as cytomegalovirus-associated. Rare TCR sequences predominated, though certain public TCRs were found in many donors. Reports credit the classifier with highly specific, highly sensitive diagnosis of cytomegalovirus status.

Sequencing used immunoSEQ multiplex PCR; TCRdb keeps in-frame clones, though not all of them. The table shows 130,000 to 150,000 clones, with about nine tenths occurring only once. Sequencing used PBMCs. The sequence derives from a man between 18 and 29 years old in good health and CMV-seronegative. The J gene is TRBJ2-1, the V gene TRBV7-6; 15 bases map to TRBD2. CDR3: CASSSGLAGGRLSNEQFF. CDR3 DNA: TGTGCCAGCAGCTCGGGACTAGCGGGGGGCCGGTTGAGCAATGAGCAGTTCTTC. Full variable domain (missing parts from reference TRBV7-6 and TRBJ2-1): GAGVSQSPRYKVTKRGQDVALRCDPISGHVSLYWYRQALGQGPEFLTYFNYEAQQDKSGLPNDRFSAERPEGSISTLTIQRTEQRDSAMYRCASSSGLAGGRLSNEQFFGPGTRLTVL.